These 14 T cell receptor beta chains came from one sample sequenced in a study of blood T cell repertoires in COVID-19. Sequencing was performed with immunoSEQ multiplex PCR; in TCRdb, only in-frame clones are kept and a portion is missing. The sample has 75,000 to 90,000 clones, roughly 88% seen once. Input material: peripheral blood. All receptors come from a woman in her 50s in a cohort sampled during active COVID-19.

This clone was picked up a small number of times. The CDR3 DNA reads TGTGCCAGCAAGGGGCCGAATTCACCCCTCCACTTT. Its protein is CASKGPNSPLHF. The chain carries TRBV28 and TRBJ1-6; TRBD1 might be the D (5 bases). Trimming removed 7 bases from V and 7 bases from J, with 8 bases in between. Germline V gene sequence: CDR1 MDHEN, CDR2 SYDVKM. The CDR3 runs 12 residues.

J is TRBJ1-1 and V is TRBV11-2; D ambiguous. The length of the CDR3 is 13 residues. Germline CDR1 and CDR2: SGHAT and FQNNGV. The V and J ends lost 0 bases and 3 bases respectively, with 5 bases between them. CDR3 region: CASSLDMYTEAFF. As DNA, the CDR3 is TGTGCCAGCAGCTTAGATATGTACACTGAAGCTTTCTTT.

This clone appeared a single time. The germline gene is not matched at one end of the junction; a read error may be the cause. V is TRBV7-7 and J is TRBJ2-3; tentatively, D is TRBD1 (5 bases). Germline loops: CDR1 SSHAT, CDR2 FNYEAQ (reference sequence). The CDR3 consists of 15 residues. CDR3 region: CASTKGSLSTDTQYF. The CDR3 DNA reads TGTGCTAGCACCAAGGGGTCCCTCTCCACAGATACGCAGTATTTT.

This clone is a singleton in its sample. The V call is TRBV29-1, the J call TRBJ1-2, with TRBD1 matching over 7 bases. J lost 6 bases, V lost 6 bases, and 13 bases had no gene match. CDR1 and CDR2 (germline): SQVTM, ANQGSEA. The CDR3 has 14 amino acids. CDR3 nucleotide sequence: TGCAGCGTCACAGACAGGGTTTGGGGGAATGGCTACACCTTC. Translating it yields CSVTDRVWGNGYTF.

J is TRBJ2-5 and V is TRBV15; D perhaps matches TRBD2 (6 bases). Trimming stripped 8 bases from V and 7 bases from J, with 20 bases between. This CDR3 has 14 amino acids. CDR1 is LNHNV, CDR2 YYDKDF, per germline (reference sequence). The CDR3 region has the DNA TGTGCCACCGGTGAGAATAGCCGGCGGGGGACCCAGTACTTC. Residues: CATGENSRRGTQYF.

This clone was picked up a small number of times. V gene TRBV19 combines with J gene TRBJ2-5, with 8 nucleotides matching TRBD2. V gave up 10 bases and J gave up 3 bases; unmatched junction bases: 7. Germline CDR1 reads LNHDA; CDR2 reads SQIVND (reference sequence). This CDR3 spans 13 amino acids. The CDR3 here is CATTRSGEETQYF. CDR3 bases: TGTGCCACCACACGTAGCGGGGAAGAGACCCAGTACTTC.

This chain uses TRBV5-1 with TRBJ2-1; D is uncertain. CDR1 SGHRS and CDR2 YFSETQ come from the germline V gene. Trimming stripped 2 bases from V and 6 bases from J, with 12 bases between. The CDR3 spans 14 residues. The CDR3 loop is CASSLMARSNEQFF. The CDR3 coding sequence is TGCGCCAGCAGCTTAATGGCGCGGAGCAATGAGCAGTTCTTC.

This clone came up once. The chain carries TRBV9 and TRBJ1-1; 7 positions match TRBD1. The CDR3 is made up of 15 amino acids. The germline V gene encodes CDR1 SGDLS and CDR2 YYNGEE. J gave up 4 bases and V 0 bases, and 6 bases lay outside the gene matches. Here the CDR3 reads CASSVVTRQGTEAFF. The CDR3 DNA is TGTGCCAGCAGCGTAGTTACCCGACAGGGCACTGAAGCTTTCTTT.

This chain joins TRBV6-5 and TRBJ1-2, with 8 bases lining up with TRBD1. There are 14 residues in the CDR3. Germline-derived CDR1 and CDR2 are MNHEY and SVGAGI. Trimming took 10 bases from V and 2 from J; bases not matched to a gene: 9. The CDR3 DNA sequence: TGTGCCACCGGACAGGGAAAGTTAAACTATGGCTACACCTTC. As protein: CATGQGKLNYGYTF.

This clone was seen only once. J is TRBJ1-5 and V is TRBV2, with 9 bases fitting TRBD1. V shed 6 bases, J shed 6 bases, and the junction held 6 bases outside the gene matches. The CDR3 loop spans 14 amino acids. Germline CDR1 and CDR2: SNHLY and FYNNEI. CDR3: CASSLQGAFQPQHF. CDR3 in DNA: TGTGCCAGCAGCCTACAGGGGGCGTTTCAGCCCCAGCATTTT.

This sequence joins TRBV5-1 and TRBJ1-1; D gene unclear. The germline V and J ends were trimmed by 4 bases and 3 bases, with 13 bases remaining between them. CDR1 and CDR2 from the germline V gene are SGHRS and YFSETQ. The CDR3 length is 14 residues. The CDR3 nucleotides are TGCGCCAGCAGCCAATTCTCCGGGGACACTGAAGCTTTCTTT. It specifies CASSQFSGDTEAFF.

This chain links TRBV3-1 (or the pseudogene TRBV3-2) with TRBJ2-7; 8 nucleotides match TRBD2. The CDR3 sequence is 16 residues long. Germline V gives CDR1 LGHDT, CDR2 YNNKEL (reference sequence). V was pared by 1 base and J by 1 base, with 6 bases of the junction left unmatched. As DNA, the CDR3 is TGTGCCAGCAGCCAAGGAGGGACTAGTTTATCCTACGAGCAGTACTTC. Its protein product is CASSQGGTSLSYEQYF.

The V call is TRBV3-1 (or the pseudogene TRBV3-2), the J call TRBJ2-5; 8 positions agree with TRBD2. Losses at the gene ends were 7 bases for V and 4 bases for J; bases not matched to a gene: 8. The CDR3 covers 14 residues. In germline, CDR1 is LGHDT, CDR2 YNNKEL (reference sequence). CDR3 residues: CASIFSGEGETQYF. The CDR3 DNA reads TGTGCCAGCATCTTTAGCGGGGAGGGAGAGACCCAGTACTTC.

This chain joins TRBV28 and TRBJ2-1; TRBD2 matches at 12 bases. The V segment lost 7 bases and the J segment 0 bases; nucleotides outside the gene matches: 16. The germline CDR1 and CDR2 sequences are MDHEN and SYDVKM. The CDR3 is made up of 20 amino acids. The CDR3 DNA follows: TGTGCCAGCACCGCCTGGTACGGACTAGCGGGAAGCCGCTCCTACAATGAGCAGTTCTTC. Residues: CASTAWYGLAGSRSYNEQFF. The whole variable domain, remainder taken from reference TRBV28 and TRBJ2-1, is DVKVTQSSRYLVKRTGEKVFLECVQDMDHENMFWYRQDPGLGLRLIYFSYDVKMKEKGDIPEGYSVSREKKERFSLILESASTNQTSMYLCASTAWYGLAGSRSYNEQFFGPGTRLTVL.